This TCR beta chain was retrieved from a study of blood T cell repertoires in COVID-19 (dated by TCRdb to the early 2020s). About the study as a whole: Samples covering the acute and convalescent phases of COVID-19 were provided by collaborators in the United States, Italy and Spain. Where HLA class I and class II types were available, the types were taken from metadata supplied by the sample provider, not from assay-based typing. The material from the prospective study consisted of cDNA or gDNA derived from T cells, B-cell-depleted T cells, or PBMCs. The repertoires were released in a freely available public database intended as a resource for research on the immune response to SARS-CoV-2. Samples were obtained from the ongoing ImmuneRACE study (first 160 participants) and from 1,254 subjects provided by 6 global collaborators. A de-identified subject ID, COVID-19 status, age in years and sex were almost always included in the sample metadata. Subjects who had been exposed to COVID-19, were actively infected with it, or had recovered from it provided the deeply sampled blood TCRbeta repertoires that made up the dataset. Overall study outcomes, separate from this receptor: The amount of clinical and demographic metadata varied by source and participant and was provided uncurated.

TCRbeta CDR3 regions were amplified from genomic DNA by means of the immunoSEQ Assay, a bias-controlled multiplex PCR. From the authors' description of their analysis: The number of nucleated cells in each sample was estimated by amplification of reference gene primers within the assay. Sequence reads were collapsed and filtered to measure the absolute abundance of every unique TCRbeta CDR3 rearrangement. For each sample, productive Simpson clonality was calculated by taking the square root of Simpson's diversity index across productive rearrangements. TCRdb mirrors the immuneACCESS table, restricted to in-frame sequences. Some clones are absent from its copies; in checked studies, under half trace to an unresolved V gene, and the reason for the others is unknown. V and J calls and clone size are those listed in that table; D and trimming were worked out from the DNA. For this sample the table gives 84,000 or so clones, of which approximately 82% were detected only once. The leading ten clones occupy 0.95% to 1.5% of the sample.

This clone was seen a handful of times. It has no known antigen specificity. No much larger clone exists at a distance of one base, and base qualities are not known. V is cut by 6 bases and J by 8 bases, and the space between the germline ends is 13 bases. Taken from cysteine to phenylalanine, the CDR3 has 11 residues. Just the 33-base CDR3 DNA is kept, in frame starting at base 1. CDR1 and CDR2, per the germline V gene (reference sequence), are DFQATT and SNEGSKA. Whole blood was collected in K2EDTA tubes by collaborating institutions according to the institutions' own protocols. For TCRbeta analysis, collaborators shipped samples in one of three forms: frozen whole blood, isolated PBMCs, or DNA extracted from either of those sample types.

This TCR derives from an elderly woman with acute or convalescent COVID-19. Sample: peripheral blood. The chain employs TRBV20-1 and TRBJ1-1; no D segment can be confidently identified. In nucleotides, the sequence is TGCAGTGCCCTGGGCCAGATGGAAGCTTTCTTT. Translated, it reads CSALGQMEAFF.